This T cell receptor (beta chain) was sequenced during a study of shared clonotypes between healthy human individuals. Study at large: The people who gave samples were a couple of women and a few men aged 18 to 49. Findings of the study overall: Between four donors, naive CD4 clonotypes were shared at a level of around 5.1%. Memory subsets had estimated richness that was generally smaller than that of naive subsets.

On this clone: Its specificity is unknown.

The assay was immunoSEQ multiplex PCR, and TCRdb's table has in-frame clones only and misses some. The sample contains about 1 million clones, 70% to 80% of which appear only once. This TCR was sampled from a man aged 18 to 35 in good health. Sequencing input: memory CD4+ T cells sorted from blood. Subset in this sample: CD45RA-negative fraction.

The CDR3 DNA follows: TGTGCCAGTAGCACTCACAGCGGTGCAACTAATGAAAAACTGTTTTTT. Its protein is CASSTHSGATNEKLFF. The rearrangement links TRBV19 to TRBJ1-4; D unclear. The V and J ends lost 6 bases and 0 bases respectively, with 14 bases between them. The CDR3 runs 16 residues. Germline-derived CDR1 and CDR2 are LNHDA and SQIVND (reference sequence).